The entry below gives a single TCR beta chain sequence along with its context. This entry is derived from a study of control samples from healthy donors and cancer patients. Clones were read by immunoSEQ multiplex PCR, and TCRdb kept only the in-frame ones, dropping some. The table lists 100,000 to 150,000 clones, just under 90% of them singletons, with 6% to 9.5% in the top ten. The germline CDR1 and CDR2 sequences are SNHLY and FYNNEI. Trimming left V 2 bases short and J 5 bases short, with 14 bases between. CDR3 length: 15 amino acids. What was sequenced was PBMCs. This chain links TRBV2 with TRBJ2-3, with a weak D call TRBD1 (6 bases). The origin of this receptor is a man over 45 with head and neck cancer. The CDR3 is CASSESQGSVDTQYF. CDR3 coding DNA: TGTGCCAGCAGTGAATCGCAGGGGTCGGTAGATACGCAGTATTTT. Filled out from reference TRBV2 and TRBJ2-3, the complete variable domain reads EPEVTQTPSHQVTQMGQEVILRCVPISNHLYFYWYRQILGQKVEFLVSFYNNEISEKSEIFDDQFSVERPDGSNFTLKIRSTKLEDSAMYFCASSESQGSVDTQYFGPGTRLTVL.